This T cell receptor beta chain was found in a study of technical replicates of blood from several donors. This table comes from immunoSEQ multiplex PCR, and its TCRdb copy is limited to in-frame clones, with some not included. The sample yields tens of thousands of clones, nearly 97% seen once. The CDR3 length is 18 residues. Per germline, CDR1 MGHRA and CDR2 YSYEKL. V lost 0 bases to trimming and J lost 0 bases, with 15 bases between them. The chain uses TRBV4-1 and TRBJ2-1, with a weak D call TRBD2 (5 bases). The clonotype originates from a human donor in good health. Sequencing was carried out using T cells isolated from PBMCs. Written as DNA, the CDR3 is TGCGCCAGCAGCCAAGATTTCGAGGTAGAGGGCTCCTACAATGAGCAGTTCTTC. Translated: CASSQDFEVEGSYNEQFF.